The next 20 T cell receptor beta chains were all read from a single sample in a study of blood T cell repertoires in COVID-19. TCRdb's copy holds only in-frame clones and misses some; the assay was immunoSEQ multiplex PCR. The sample records approximately 140,000 clones, roughly 79% being singletons. The sequencing input was peripheral blood. The source of these receptors is a human donor with acute or convalescent COVID-19. The donor label of this sample is uncertain.

The chain is built from TRBV5-1 and TRBJ2-5, with 10 positions matching TRBD1. Germline V lookup: CDR1 SGHRS, CDR2 YFSETQ. The CDR3 is 15 residues long. Trimming took 4 bases from V and 4 from J; bases not matched to a gene: 7. CDR3 loop: CASSTGTGDRETQYF. DNA of the CDR3: TGCGCCAGCAGCACTGGGACAGGGGATAGAGAGACCCAGTACTTC.

The chain has TRBV30 and TRBJ2-2, with no clear D. Trimming cost V 3 bases and J 4 bases, with 15 bases left between them. The germline V gene has CDR1 GTSNPN and CDR2 SVGIG (reference sequence). The length of the CDR3 is 15 residues. As DNA, the CDR3 is TGTGCCTGGAGACCCCCGGCAGGCTTCACCGGGGAGCTGTTTTTT. Translated, it gives CAWRPPAGFTGELFF.

V gene TRBV5-1 combines with J gene TRBJ2-2; 10 bases line up with TRBD1. With V trimmed by 4 bases and J by 4 bases, 7 bases remained unmatched. The germline CDR1 and CDR2 sequences are SGHRS and YFSETQ. This CDR3 is built from 16 residues. The CDR3 here is CASSVLGQGFTGELFF. The CDR3, as DNA: TGCGCCAGCAGCGTGCTGGGACAGGGGTTCACCGGGGAGCTGTTTTTT.

The V and J genes are TRBV9 and TRBJ2-1; a possible D gene is TRBD2 (6 bases). CDR3 length: 13 residues. V shed 4 bases and J shed 7 bases, with 12 bases lying between them. Germline CDR1 reads SGDLS; CDR2 reads YYNGEE. The CDR3 coding sequence is TGTGCCAGCAGCCCGGGACTCCTTAATGAGCAGTTCTTC. Its protein is CASSPGLLNEQFF.

The chain carries TRBV10-2 and TRBJ1-2, with D possibly matching TRBD1 (5 bases). Trimming took off 7 bases at V and 4 bases at J, with 19 bases between the two ends. The CDR3 loop spans 15 amino acids. Germline V gene sequence: CDR1 WSHSY, CDR2 SAAADI. The CDR3 DNA sequence: TGCGCCAGCAAAAAGGACATTCTAGATGGCTATGGCTACACCTTC. Its protein product is CASKKDILDGYGYTF.

The chain uses TRBV5-1 and TRBJ1-3; D is ambiguous. The CDR3 sequence is 13 residues long. V lost 7 bases and J 1 base, leaving 9 bases between the germline ends. Germline CDR1 reads SGHRS; CDR2 reads YFSETQ. The chain's CDR3 is CASGEGSGNTIYF. The CDR3 bases are TGCGCCAGCGGTGAGGGATCTGGAAACACCATATATTTT.

This rearrangement joins TRBV6-6 to TRBJ2-1; D perhaps matches TRBD2 (6 bases). The germline gives CDR1 MNHNY, CDR2 SVGAGI (reference sequence). This CDR3 has 12 amino acids. The ends were cut back, 4 bases at V and 9 bases at J, with 10 bases in the middle. The CDR3 bases are TGTGCCAGCAGTTCCTTGGGGGGTGAGCAGTTCTTC. Residues: CASSSLGGEQFF.

The CDR3 reads CASSGFPGQGGTGELFF. The CDR3, as DNA: TGTGCCAGCAGTGGGTTCCCGGGACAGGGAGGCACCGGGGAGCTGTTTTTT. The genes are TRBV6-1 and TRBJ2-2, with 9 bases aligning to TRBD1. This CDR3 region has 17 residues. The junction had 10 bases not matched to a gene; V was cut back by 4 bases and J by 4 bases. Germline loops: CDR1 MNHNS, CDR2 SASEGT.

The rearrangement links TRBV6-5 to TRBJ1-1; D is possibly TRBD1 (6 bases). The V gene lost 11 bases and the J gene lost 4 bases, with 17 bases spanning the gap. Per germline, CDR1 MNHEY and CDR2 SVGAGI. The CDR3 loop spans 13 amino acids. The CDR3, as DNA: TGTGCCGGCCTGAGGGGGGGTAGCACTGAAGCTTTCTTT. It specifies CAGLRGGSTEAFF.

The V gene is TRBV24-1, the J gene TRBJ2-3, with TRBD1 matching over 8 bases. V lost 3 bases and J lost 5; bases outside the gene matches: 6. Germline assignment: CDR1 KGHDR and CDR2 SFDVKD. This CDR3 contains 15 residues. The CDR3 sequence: CATSDVGQGKDTQYF. In DNA form, the CDR3 reads TGTGCCACCAGTGATGTTGGACAGGGAAAAGATACGCAGTATTTT.

This chain links TRBV15 with TRBJ1-2; the D is unclear. The germline CDR1 and CDR2 sequences are LNHNV and YYDKDF (reference sequence). V was cut by 3 bases and J by 3 bases, with 20 bases left in between. There are 17 residues in the CDR3. The CDR3 DNA follows: TGTGCCACCAGCAGTGCATTCGCGAGCGGATACGACTATGGCTACACCTTC. This encodes CATSSAFASGYDYGYTF.

Only one count was recorded for this clone. The V call is TRBV5-4, the J call TRBJ2-7; D ambiguous. V gave up 0 bases and J gave up 7 bases, with 14 bases separating them. CDR1 SGHNT and CDR2 YYREEE come from the germline V gene (reference sequence). The CDR3 is 14 residues long. In nucleotides, the CDR3 is TGTGCCAGCAGCTTGGAGTCAGTTTCCTCGGAGCAGTACTTC. Its translation is CASSLESVSSEQYF.

V and J are TRBV2 and TRBJ2-2, with 11 bases matching TRBD2. V shed 7 bases, J shed 3 bases, and the junction held 7 bases outside the gene matches. The CDR3 is 16 residues long. The V gene's germline CDR1 is SNHLY and CDR2 FYNNEI. The CDR3, as DNA: TGTGCCAGCAACTTCGCTAGCGGGGGGTACACCGGGGAGCTGTTTTTT. This gives the protein CASNFASGGYTGELFF.

This sequence joins TRBV5-1 and TRBJ1-5; 7 bases match TRBD1. After removal of 3 bases from V and 4 bases from J, the junction contained 7 bases not matched to a gene. Germline values: CDR1 SGHRS, CDR2 YFSETQ. The CDR3 length is 15 residues. CDR3 coding DNA: TGCGCCAGCAGCTGGAATGGACAGGTTAATCAGCCCCAGCATTTT. Translated: CASSWNGQVNQPQHF.

J is TRBJ2-1 and V is TRBV19; TRBD2 is a possible D gene (5 bases). The CDR3 runs to 16 residues. The V end lost 7 bases, the J end lost 5 bases, and 21 bases lay between the germline ends. The V gene's germline CDR1 is LNHDA and CDR2 SQIVND (reference sequence). In DNA, the CDR3 is TGTGCCAGTACCCCCTCGCCGGAGGTATGGAACAATGAGCAGTTCTTC. This translates into CASTPSPEVWNNEQFF. Based on the CDR3 plus reference TRBV19 and TRBJ2-1, the full variable domain is DGGITQSPKYLFRKEGQNVTLSCEQNLNHDAMYWYRQDPGQGLRLIYYSQIVNDFQKGDIAEGYSVSREKKESFPLTVTSAQKNPTAFYLCASTPSPEVWNNEQFFGPGTRLTVL.

The chain uses TRBV5-1 and TRBJ1-2; possibly TRBD1 for D (6 bases). Germline values: CDR1 SGHRS, CDR2 YFSETQ. The CDR3 is 14 residues long. Trimming left V 4 bases short and J 8 bases short, with 18 bases between. The CDR3 sequence: CASSPDSDWKGYTF. CDR3 nucleotide sequence: TGCGCCAGCAGCCCGGACAGCGACTGGAAAGGCTACACCTTC.

The chain is built from TRBV24-1 and TRBJ2-1, with a weak D call TRBD1 (6 bases). The CDR3 loop spans 13 amino acids. CDR1 is KGHDR and CDR2 is SFDVKD in the germline V gene. V gave up 9 bases and J gave up 5 bases, with 13 bases separating them. This chain's CDR3 is CATERGWDNEQFF. CDR3 coding DNA: TGTGCCACCGAGAGGGGGTGGGACAATGAGCAGTTCTTC.

The chain couples TRBV7-9 to TRBJ2-1; TRBD2 is a possible D gene (5 bases). The CDR3 contains 14 residues. Trimming cost V 3 bases and J 6 bases, with 12 bases left between them. CDR1 is SEHNR and CDR2 is FQNEAQ in the germline V gene (reference sequence). CDR3 DNA: TGTGCCAGCAGCTTCGAGTATGGACTCAATGAGCAGTTCTTC. Its protein is CASSFEYGLNEQFF. Based on the CDR3 plus reference TRBV7-9 and TRBJ2-1, the full variable domain is DTGVSQNPRHKITKRGQNVTFRCDPISEHNRLYWYRQTLGQGPEFLTYFQNEAQLEKSRLLSDRFSAERPKGSFSTLEIQRTEQGDSAMYLCASSFEYGLNEQFFGPGTRLTVL.

The chain joins TRBV19 to TRBJ1-3, with D unclear. Trimming stripped 3 bases from V and 5 bases from J, with 11 bases between. The CDR3 consists of 14 residues. The germline CDR1 and CDR2 sequences are LNHDA and SQIVND (reference sequence). CDR3 sequence: CASSIGGNRNTIYF. CDR3 in DNA: TGTGCCAGTAGTATTGGAGGGAATCGAAACACCATATATTTT.

The chain joins TRBV27 to TRBJ2-2, with 8 bases that match TRBD1. Germline V gene lookup returns CDR1 MNHEY and CDR2 SMNVEV (reference sequence). The V gene end was trimmed by 10 bases and the J gene end by 4 bases; junction bases not matched to a gene: 8. The length of the CDR3 is 14 residues. The CDR3 DNA reads as TGTGCCACCCAGCAGGGGGCTGGCACCGGGGAGCTGTTTTTT. It yields the protein CATQQGAGTGELFF.